This T cell receptor beta chain is drawn from a study of beta chain features in type 1 diabetes. This CDR3 region has 14 residues. The germline V gene encodes CDR1 SQVTM and CDR2 ANQGSEA. The V end lost 7 bases, the J end lost 7 bases, and 19 bases lay between the germline ends. The entirety of the isolated RNA underwent reverse transcription, so expressed TCRB transcripts were sequenced. Clones were sequenced by immunoSEQ multiplex PCR, and TCRdb holds only the in-frame ones, with some missing. The sample shows roughly 350,000 clones, around 10% of them seen only once. This clone has just a few counts. Antigen specificity is unknown. Staining for CD45RO/CCR7/CD25/CD127/CD95/CD27 allowed sorting of CD4+ naive, central memory, regulatory and stem cell-like memory cells. Whole-study findings and limits: Shortening of TCRB CDR3s, moderate but significant, appeared in all four CD4+ subsets of Type 1 diabetes patients. Patients' naive, central memory and regulatory TCRB repertoires appeared more alike than those of healthy donors.

This TCR was recovered from a man aged 25 to 45 with type 1 diabetes. The chain links TRBV29-1 to TRBJ1-4; D not resolved. The sequenced material came from central memory CD4+ T cells from blood. CDR3 sequence reads: CSASPRGLGEKLFF. The DNA of the CDR3 is TGCAGCGCTTCCCCCCGAGGGCTCGGTGAAAAACTGTTTTTT.